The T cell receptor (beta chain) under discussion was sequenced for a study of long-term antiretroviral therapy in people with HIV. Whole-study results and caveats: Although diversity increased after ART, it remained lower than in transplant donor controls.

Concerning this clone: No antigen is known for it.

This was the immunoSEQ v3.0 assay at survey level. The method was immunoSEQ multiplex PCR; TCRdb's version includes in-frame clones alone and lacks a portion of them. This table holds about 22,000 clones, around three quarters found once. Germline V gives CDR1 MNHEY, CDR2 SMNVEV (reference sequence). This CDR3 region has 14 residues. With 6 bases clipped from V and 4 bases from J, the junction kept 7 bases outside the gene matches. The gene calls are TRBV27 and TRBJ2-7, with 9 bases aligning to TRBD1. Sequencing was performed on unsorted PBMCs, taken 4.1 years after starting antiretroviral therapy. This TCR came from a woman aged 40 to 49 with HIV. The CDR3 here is CASSWDRASYEQYF. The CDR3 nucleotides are TGTGCCAGCAGCTGGGACAGGGCGAGTTACGAGCAGTACTTC.